Below, 27 T cell receptor beta chains from the same sample are listed, as sequenced in a study of brain T cells in children with intractable seizures. Profiling relied on immunoSEQ multiplex PCR, and the TCRdb table lists in-frame clones only, not all of them. The data hold fewer than 80,000 clones, with 90% to 97% observed a single time. This material consisted of peripheral blood, taken at surgery. The source of these receptors is a boy younger than two with focal cortical dysplasia and intractable seizures.

This chain connects TRBV28 to TRBJ1-3; weak D call: TRBD1 (5 bases). The CDR3 runs to 15 residues. Trimming took 0 bases from V and 1 from J, leaving 7 bases between them. The germline V gene has CDR1 MDHEN and CDR2 SYDVKM. CDR3 amino acids: CASSLWDKSGNTIYF. CDR3 sequence (DNA): TGTGCCAGCAGTTTATGGGACAAATCTGGAAACACCATATATTTT.

In its sample, this clone was seen once. V gene TRBV6-5 combines with J gene TRBJ2-3; the D call may be TRBD1 or TRBD2 (5 bases each). The V and J ends lost 0 bases and 0 bases respectively, with 10 bases between them. Per germline, CDR1 MNHEY and CDR2 SVGAGI. The CDR3 length is 16 residues. CDR3 loop: CASSYSGESSTDTQYF. In DNA form, the CDR3 reads TGTGCCAGCAGTTACTCGGGGGAATCTAGCACAGATACGCAGTATTTT.

The V and J genes are TRBV4-1 and TRBJ2-2; D is possibly TRBD1 (6 bases). V lost 4 bases and J lost 1, with 13 bases in between. CDR3 length equals 16 residues. CDR1 is MGHRA and CDR2 is YSYEKL in the germline V gene. The CDR3 protein is CASSPTGHWNTGELFF. Here the CDR3 DNA reads TGCGCCAGCAGCCCTACGGGACACTGGAACACCGGGGAGCTGTTTTTT.

This chain joins TRBV11-3 and TRBJ2-3, with 7 bases that match TRBD2. Trimming removed 2 bases from V and 0 bases from J; junction bases left unmatched: 5. Germline V lookup: CDR1 SGHNT, CDR2 YENEEA. The CDR3 has 16 amino acids. CDR3 sequence reads: CASSLSASGSTDTQYF. The CDR3 region has the DNA TGTGCCAGCAGCTTAAGTGCTAGCGGCAGCACAGATACGCAGTATTTT. The full variable domain, its missing parts supplied by reference TRBV11-3 and TRBJ2-3, is EAGVVQSPRYKIIEKKQPVAFWCNPISGHNTLYWYLQNLGQGPELLIRYENEEAVDDSQLPKDRFSAERLKGVDSTLKIQPAELGDSAVYLCASSLSASGSTDTQYFGPGTRLTVL.

V is TRBV7-9 and J is TRBJ2-5; 11 nucleotides line up with TRBD2. Germline V gives CDR1 SEHNR, CDR2 FQNEAQ (reference sequence). V gave up 5 bases and J gave up 2 bases; unmatched junction bases: 7. The CDR3 is 16 residues long. In DNA, the CDR3 is TGTGCCAGCAGCCATCGCCGGACTAGCGGGCAAGAGACCCAGTACTTC. It codes for CASSHRRTSGQETQYF.

The chain couples TRBV7-6 to TRBJ2-5; D might be TRBD2 (5 bases). V dropped 2 bases and J dropped 3 bases, with 13 bases sitting between them. The germline V gene has CDR1 SGHVS and CDR2 FNYEAQ. The CDR3 consists of 15 residues. This CDR3 is CASSLLLAPKETQYF. CDR3 nucleotide sequence: TGTGCCAGCAGCTTACTGCTAGCCCCAAAAGAGACCCAGTACTTC. Supplemented by reference TRBV7-6 and TRBJ2-5, the full variable domain reads GAGVSQSPRYKVTKRGQDVALRCDPISGHVSLYWYRQALGQGPEFLTYFNYEAQQDKSGLPNDRFSAERPEGSISTLTIQRTEQRDSAMYRCASSLLLAPKETQYFGPGTRLLVL.

A single count supports this clone. The chain uses TRBV3-1 (or the pseudogene TRBV3-2) and TRBJ2-5; 12 positions agree with TRBD2. The J segment lost 0 bases and the V segment lost 0 bases, leaving 14 bases of the junction unmatched. Germline values: CDR1 LGHDT, CDR2 YNNKEL (reference sequence). The CDR3 is 21 amino acids. This chain's CDR3 is CASSQDRLGLAGGLHQETQYF. As DNA, the CDR3 is TGTGCCAGCAGCCAAGATAGGTTGGGGCTAGCGGGGGGGCTTCACCAAGAGACCCAGTACTTC.

This chain's CDR3 is CASSEFQGSTDTQYF. The CDR3 DNA reads TGTGCCAGCAGTGAATTTCAGGGGAGCACAGATACGCAGTATTTT. This sequence joins TRBV25-1 and TRBJ2-3, with D tentatively TRBD1 (6 bases). Germline CDR1 is MGHDK and CDR2 is SYGVNS. The CDR3 has 15 residues. V gave up 1 base and J gave up 0 bases, with 8 bases separating them.

This chain uses TRBV11-2 with TRBJ2-3, with D tentatively TRBD2 (6 bases). CDR1 SGHAT and CDR2 FQNNGV come from the germline V gene. Trimming took 5 bases from V and 6 from J, leaving 21 bases between them. The CDR3 contains 16 residues. The CDR3 loop reads CASSRLHGRGWDTQYF. The CDR3 DNA is TGTGCCAGCAGCAGACTCCACGGGAGAGGTTGGGATACGCAGTATTTT.

The V gene is TRBV5-1, the J gene TRBJ2-2; possibly TRBD1 for D (7 bases). Germline CDR1 and CDR2: SGHRS and YFSETQ. V lost 4 bases, J lost 3 bases, and 13 bases lay in between. This CDR3 comprises 15 residues. In DNA, the CDR3 is TGCGCCAGCAGCCACAGGGGACTGGACACCGGGGAGCTGTTTTTT. This sequence encodes CASSHRGLDTGELFF.

The chain carries TRBV4-1 and TRBJ1-4; tentative D call: TRBD1 (6 bases). This CDR3 has 17 amino acids. V dropped 3 bases and J dropped 1 base, with 15 bases sitting between them. Germline V CDR1 and CDR2: MGHRA, YSYEKL. CDR3 sequence reads: CASSHEGGIVTNEKLFF. Written as DNA, the CDR3 is TGCGCCAGCAGCCACGAGGGGGGGATAGTAACTAATGAAAAACTGTTTTTT.

The chain has TRBV10-3 and TRBJ1-1; no clear D gene. With 4 bases removed from V and 2 bases from J, the gap between germline ends came to 5 bases. The CDR3 sequence is 12 residues long. Germline assignment: CDR1 ENHRY and CDR2 SYGVKD. The CDR3 coding sequence is TGTGCCATCAGTGCCACAAACACTGAAGCTTTCTTT. Translation: CAISATNTEAFF.

The rearrangement links TRBV19 to TRBJ1-2; 7 nucleotides match TRBD1. Germline-derived CDR1 and CDR2 are LNHDA and SQIVND (reference sequence). The CDR3 contains 13 residues. After removal of 6 bases from V and 4 bases from J, the junction contained 5 bases not matched to a gene. CDR3 sequence (DNA): TGTGCCAGTAGAGAGACAGGGACCTATGGCTACACCTTC. Protein product: CASRETGTYGYTF.

The rearrangement joins TRBV5-4 to TRBJ2-4; 9 nucleotides agree with TRBD2. The CDR3 extends over 14 amino acids. Germline V gene data show CDR1 as SGHNT and CDR2 as YYREEE (reference sequence). J lost 0 bases, V lost 5 bases, and 0 bases had no gene match. The CDR3 DNA sequence: TGTGCCAGCAGACTAGCGGGAGCCAAAAACATTCAGTACTTC. Residues: CASRLAGAKNIQYF.

V is TRBV7-3 and J is TRBJ2-3, with D unclear. Per germline, CDR1 SGHTA and CDR2 FQGTGA. Trimming left V 5 bases short and J 5 bases short, with 11 bases between. The CDR3 runs to 13 residues. The CDR3 here is CASSNMMRDTQYF. CDR3 nucleotides: TGTGCCAGCAGCAATATGATGCGAGATACGCAGTATTTT.

The CDR3 DNA reads TGTGCCAGCTTACCCACCGGACAGCTAAGAAACACCATATATTTT. Its protein product is CASLPTGQLRNTIYF. This chain joins TRBV6-5 and TRBJ1-3, with D tentatively TRBD1 (6 bases). V lost 8 bases, J lost 5 bases, and 19 bases lay in between. This CDR3 has 15 residues. Germline assignment: CDR1 MNHEY and CDR2 SVGAGI.

V usage is TRBV5-1 and J usage is TRBJ2-2, with 9 bases that match TRBD2. The CDR3 loop spans 15 amino acids. Germline V lookup: CDR1 SGHRS, CDR2 YFSETQ. The ends lost 1 base at V and 5 bases at J; junction bases unmatched: 3. The CDR3 loop reads CASSLSTSGTGELFF. DNA for the CDR3: TGCGCCAGCAGCTTGTCGACTAGCGGAACCGGGGAGCTGTTTTTT.

The chain couples TRBV28 to TRBJ2-4; TRBD2 matches at 8 bases. CDR1 is MDHEN and CDR2 is SYDVKM in the germline V gene. Unmatched junction bases numbered 11, after V lost 6 bases and J lost 7 bases. The CDR3 is 15 residues long. The CDR3 protein is CASSRGAGGLNIQYF. In nucleotides, the CDR3 is TGTGCCAGCAGCCGCGGGGCGGGGGGCCTCAACATTCAGTACTTC.

This chain links TRBV4-3 with TRBJ1-1; maybe TRBD1 (6 bases). With 6 bases removed from V and 1 base from J, the gap between germline ends came to 9 bases. Germline V gene data show CDR1 as LGHNA and CDR2 as YSLEER. The CDR3 runs 13 residues. CDR3 sequence reads: CASSQTGNTEAFF. In nucleotides, the CDR3 is TGCGCCAGCAGTCAGACAGGGAACACTGAAGCTTTCTTT.

This chain uses TRBV27 with TRBJ2-3; TRBD2 agrees at 13 bases. Germline assignment: CDR1 MNHEY and CDR2 SMNVEV (reference sequence). This CDR3 is built from 17 residues. Trimming took 6 bases from V and 2 from J; bases not matched to a gene: 8. CDR3 loop: CASRRRTSGRSTDTQYF. DNA for the CDR3: TGTGCCAGCAGACGACGGACTAGCGGGAGATCCACAGATACGCAGTATTTT.

This rearrangement joins TRBV19 to TRBJ2-4, with TRBD1 identical over 10 bases. This CDR3 spans 15 amino acids. Germline V gives CDR1 LNHDA, CDR2 SQIVND (reference sequence). J lost 8 bases, V lost 0 bases, and 4 bases had no gene match. CDR3 coding DNA: TGTGCCAGTAGTATAGAGGGACAGGGGTTGCACATTCAGTACTTC. It specifies CASSIEGQGLHIQYF.

The V gene is TRBV5-1, the J gene TRBJ2-1; the D gene is possibly TRBD2 (7 bases). The germline CDR1 and CDR2 sequences are SGHRS and YFSETQ. The CDR3 loop spans 17 amino acids. The germline V and J ends were trimmed by 0 bases and 2 bases, with 15 bases remaining between them. CDR3 in amino acids: CASSLVRIGGPYNEQFF. The DNA for the CDR3 is TGCGCCAGCAGCTTGGTACGAATCGGGGGGCCCTACAATGAGCAGTTCTTC.

Only one count was recorded for this clone. V usage is TRBV7-9 and J usage is TRBJ1-1; the D is unclear. The CDR3 runs to 12 residues. The germline V and J ends were trimmed by 6 bases and 4 bases, with 9 bases remaining between them. Germline CDR1 SEHNR, CDR2 FQNEAQ (reference sequence). In DNA form, the CDR3 reads TGTGCCAGCAGTCCCCCGTCCACTGAAGCTTTCTTT. This codes for CASSPPSTEAFF.

This chain connects TRBV7-2 to TRBJ2-7, with D possibly matching TRBD1 (5 bases). The germline V gene encodes CDR1 SGHTA and CDR2 FQGNSA. V dropped 3 bases and J dropped 3 bases, with 12 bases sitting between them. The CDR3 spans 14 residues. CDR3 nucleotides: TGTGCCAGCAGCTTTCAGACAGATAACTACGAGCAGTACTTC. It yields the protein CASSFQTDNYEQYF.

Concerning this clone itself: This sequence may be a read error, since a much larger clone differs from it by one base. This chain joins TRBV19 and TRBJ2-2, with D possibly being TRBD2 (6 bases). CDR3 length: 13 residues. Looked up from germline, CDR1 is LNHDA and CDR2 is SQIVND (reference sequence). V was cut by 4 bases and J by 3 bases, with 6 bases left in between. The CDR3 DNA is TGTGCCAGTAGTAGGGACTACACCGGGGAGCTGTTTTTT. This translates into CASSRDYTGELFF.

The DNA for the CDR3 is TGTGCCAGGACTAGCGGGAGCAATGAGCAGTTCTTC. Its translation is CARTSGSNEQFF. The chain carries TRBV19 and TRBJ2-1; 12 nucleotides line up with TRBD2. V was clipped by 9 bases and J by 6 bases; unmatched bases: 0. Germline lookup yields CDR1 LNHDA and CDR2 SQIVND (reference sequence). The CDR3 has 12 amino acids.

V usage is TRBV2 and J usage is TRBJ2-5, with D possibly being TRBD1 or TRBD2 (6 bases each). Germline assignment: CDR1 SNHLY and CDR2 FYNNEI. Trimming stripped 1 base from V and 5 bases from J, with 14 bases between. The CDR3 extends over 15 amino acids. The CDR3 DNA follows: TGTGCCAGCAGTGAAGAGGGGGGACGTACGGAGACCCAGTACTTC. It yields the protein CASSEEGGRTETQYF.